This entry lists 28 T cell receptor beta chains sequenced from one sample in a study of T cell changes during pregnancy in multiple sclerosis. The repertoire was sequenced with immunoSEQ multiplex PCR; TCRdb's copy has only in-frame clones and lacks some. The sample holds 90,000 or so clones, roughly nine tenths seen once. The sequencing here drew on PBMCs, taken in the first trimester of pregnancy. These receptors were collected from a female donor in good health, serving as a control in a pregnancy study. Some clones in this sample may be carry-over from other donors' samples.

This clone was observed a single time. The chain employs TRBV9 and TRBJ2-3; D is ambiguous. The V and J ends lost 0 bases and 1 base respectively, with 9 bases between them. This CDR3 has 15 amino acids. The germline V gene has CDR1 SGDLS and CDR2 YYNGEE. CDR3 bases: TGTGCCAGCAGCGTAGACAGCATAGGCACAGATACGCAGTATTTT. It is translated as CASSVDSIGTDTQYF.

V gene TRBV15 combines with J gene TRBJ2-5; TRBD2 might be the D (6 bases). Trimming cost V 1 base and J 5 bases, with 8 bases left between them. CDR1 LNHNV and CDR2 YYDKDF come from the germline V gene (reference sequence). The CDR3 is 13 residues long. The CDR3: CATSRAGRETQYF. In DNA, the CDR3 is TGTGCCACCAGCAGAGCGGGGAGGGAGACCCAGTACTTC.

The CDR3 sequence: CASIDGGRNTEAFF. CDR3 DNA: TGTGCCAGCATCGACGGGGGTAGGAACACTGAAGCTTTCTTT. This chain joins TRBV2 and TRBJ1-1, with D tentatively TRBD1 (5 bases). V was pared by 7 bases and J by 1 base, with 13 bases between. This CDR3 has 14 amino acids. From germline, CDR1 is SNHLY and CDR2 FYNNEI.

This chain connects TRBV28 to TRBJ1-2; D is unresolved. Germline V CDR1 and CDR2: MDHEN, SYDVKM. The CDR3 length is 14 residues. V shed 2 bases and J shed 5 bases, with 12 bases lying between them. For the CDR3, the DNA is TGTGCCAGCAGTTTACCGGGATCAATTTATGGCTACACCTTC. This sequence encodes CASSLPGSIYGYTF.

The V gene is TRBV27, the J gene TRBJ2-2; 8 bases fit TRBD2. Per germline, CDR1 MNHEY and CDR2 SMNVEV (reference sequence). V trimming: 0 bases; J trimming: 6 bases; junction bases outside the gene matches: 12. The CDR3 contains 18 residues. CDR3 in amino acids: CASSLSLNILAGAGELFF. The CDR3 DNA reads TGTGCCAGCAGTTTATCCCTTAATATTCTAGCGGGTGCCGGGGAGCTGTTTTTT.

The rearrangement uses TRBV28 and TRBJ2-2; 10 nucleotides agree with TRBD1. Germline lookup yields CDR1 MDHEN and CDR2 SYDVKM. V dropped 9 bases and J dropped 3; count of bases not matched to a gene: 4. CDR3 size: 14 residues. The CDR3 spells CASKGQGYTGELFF. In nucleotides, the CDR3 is TGTGCCAGTAAGGGACAGGGGTACACCGGGGAGCTGTTTTTT.

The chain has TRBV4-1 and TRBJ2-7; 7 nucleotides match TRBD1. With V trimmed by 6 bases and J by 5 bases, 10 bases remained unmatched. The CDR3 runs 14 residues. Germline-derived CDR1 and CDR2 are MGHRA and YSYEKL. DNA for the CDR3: TGCGCCAGCAGTAAAGACAGGGTAGGTCACGAGCAGTACTTC. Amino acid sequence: CASSKDRVGHEQYF.

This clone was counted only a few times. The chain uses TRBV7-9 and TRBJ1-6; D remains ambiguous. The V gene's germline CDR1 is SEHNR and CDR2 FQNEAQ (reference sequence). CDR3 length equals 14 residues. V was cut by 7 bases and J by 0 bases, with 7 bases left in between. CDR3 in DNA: TGTGCCAGCACTGGACTCTCCTATAATTCACCCCTCCACTTT. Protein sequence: CASTGLSYNSPLHF. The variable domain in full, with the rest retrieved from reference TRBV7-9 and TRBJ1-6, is DTGVSQNPRHKITKRGQNVTFRCDPISEHNRLYWYRQTLGQGPEFLTYFQNEAQLEKSRLLSDRFSAERPKGSFSTLEIQRTEQGDSAMYLCASTGLSYNSPLHFGNGTRLTVT.

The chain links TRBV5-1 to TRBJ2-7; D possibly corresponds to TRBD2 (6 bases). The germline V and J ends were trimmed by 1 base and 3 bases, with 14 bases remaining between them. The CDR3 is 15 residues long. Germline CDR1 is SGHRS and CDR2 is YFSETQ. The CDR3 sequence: CASSLLGGVDYEQYF. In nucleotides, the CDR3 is TGCGCCAGCAGCTTGCTCGGAGGGGTCGACTACGAGCAGTACTTC.

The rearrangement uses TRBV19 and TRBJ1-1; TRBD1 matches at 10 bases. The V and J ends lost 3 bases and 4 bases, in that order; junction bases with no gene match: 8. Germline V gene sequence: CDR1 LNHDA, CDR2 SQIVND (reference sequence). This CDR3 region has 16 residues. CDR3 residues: CASSMDRGRSVTEAFF. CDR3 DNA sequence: TGTGCCAGTAGTATGGACAGGGGGAGGTCGGTCACTGAAGCTTTCTTT.

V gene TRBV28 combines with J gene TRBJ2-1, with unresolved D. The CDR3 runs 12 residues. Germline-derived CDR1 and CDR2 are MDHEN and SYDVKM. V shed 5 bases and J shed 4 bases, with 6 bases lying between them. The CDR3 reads CASSLRYNEQFF. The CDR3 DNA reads TGTGCCAGCAGTCTTAGATACAATGAGCAGTTCTTC. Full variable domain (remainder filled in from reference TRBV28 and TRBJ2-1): DVKVTQSSRYLVKRTGEKVFLECVQDMDHENMFWYRQDPGLGLRLIYFSYDVKMKEKGDIPEGYSVSREKKERFSLILESASTNQTSMYLCASSLRYNEQFFGPGTRLTVL.

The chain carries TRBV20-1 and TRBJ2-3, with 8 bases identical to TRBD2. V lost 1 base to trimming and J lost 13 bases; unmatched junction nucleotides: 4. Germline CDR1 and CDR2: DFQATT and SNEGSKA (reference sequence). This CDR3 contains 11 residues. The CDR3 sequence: CSARGDGGEYF. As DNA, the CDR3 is TGCAGTGCTAGAGGGGACGGGGGGGAGTATTTT.

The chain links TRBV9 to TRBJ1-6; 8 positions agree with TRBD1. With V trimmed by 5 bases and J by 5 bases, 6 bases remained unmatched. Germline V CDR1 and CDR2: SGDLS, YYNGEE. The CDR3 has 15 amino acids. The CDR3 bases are TGTGCCAGCAGTCCCCCGGGACAGGATAATTCACCCCTCCACTTT. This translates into CASSPPGQDNSPLHF.

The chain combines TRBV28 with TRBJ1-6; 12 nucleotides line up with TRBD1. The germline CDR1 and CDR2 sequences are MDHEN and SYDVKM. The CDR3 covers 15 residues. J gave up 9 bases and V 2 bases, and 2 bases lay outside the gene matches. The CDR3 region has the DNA TGTGCCAGCAGTTTAGGGGGACAGGGGGCTTCACCCCTCCACTTT. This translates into CASSLGGQGASPLHF.

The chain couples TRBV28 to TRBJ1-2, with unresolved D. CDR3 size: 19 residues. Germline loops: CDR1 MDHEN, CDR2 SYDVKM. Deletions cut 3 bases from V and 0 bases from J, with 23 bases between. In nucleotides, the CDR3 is TGTGCCAGCAGTTTGATCGGAAGGGCGGGTCGCATCGCTAACTATGGCTACACCTTC. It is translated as CASSLIGRAGRIANYGYTF.

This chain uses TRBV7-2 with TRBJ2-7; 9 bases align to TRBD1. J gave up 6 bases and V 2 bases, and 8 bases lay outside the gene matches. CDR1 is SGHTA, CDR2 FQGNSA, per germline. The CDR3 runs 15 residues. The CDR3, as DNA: TGTGCCAGCAGCTTAATTACAGGGGGCCCCCTCGAGCAGTACTTC. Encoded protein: CASSLITGGPLEQYF.

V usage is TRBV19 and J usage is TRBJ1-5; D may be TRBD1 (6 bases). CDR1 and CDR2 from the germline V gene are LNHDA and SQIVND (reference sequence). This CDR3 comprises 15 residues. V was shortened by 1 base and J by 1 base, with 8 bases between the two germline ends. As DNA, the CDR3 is TGTGCCAGTAGTATAGGGGGGCTAAGCAATCAGCCCCAGCATTTT. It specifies CASSIGGLSNQPQHF. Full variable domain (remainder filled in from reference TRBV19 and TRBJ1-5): DGGITQSPKYLFRKEGQNVTLSCEQNLNHDAMYWYRQDPGQGLRLIYYSQIVNDFQKGDIAEGYSVSREKKESFPLTVTSAQKNPTAFYLCASSIGGLSNQPQHFGDGTRLSIL.

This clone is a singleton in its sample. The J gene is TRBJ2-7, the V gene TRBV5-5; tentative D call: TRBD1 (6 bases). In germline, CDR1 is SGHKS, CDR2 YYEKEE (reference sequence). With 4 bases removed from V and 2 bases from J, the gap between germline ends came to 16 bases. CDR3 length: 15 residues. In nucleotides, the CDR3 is TGTGCCAGCAGCAGGGACACCCAGAACCCCTACGAGCAGTACTTC. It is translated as CASSRDTQNPYEQYF.

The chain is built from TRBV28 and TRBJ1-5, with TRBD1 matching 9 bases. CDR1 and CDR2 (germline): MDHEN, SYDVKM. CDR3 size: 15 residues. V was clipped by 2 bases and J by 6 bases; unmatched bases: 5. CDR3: CASSLLDRGAQPQHF. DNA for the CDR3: TGTGCCAGCAGTTTACTAGACAGGGGGGCTCAGCCCCAGCATTTT.

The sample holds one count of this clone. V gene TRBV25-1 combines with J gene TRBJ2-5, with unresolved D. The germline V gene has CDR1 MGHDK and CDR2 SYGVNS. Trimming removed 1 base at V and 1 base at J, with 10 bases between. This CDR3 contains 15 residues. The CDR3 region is CASSEWLDTQETQYF. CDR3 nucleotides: TGTGCCAGCAGTGAATGGCTAGATACCCAAGAGACCCAGTACTTC.

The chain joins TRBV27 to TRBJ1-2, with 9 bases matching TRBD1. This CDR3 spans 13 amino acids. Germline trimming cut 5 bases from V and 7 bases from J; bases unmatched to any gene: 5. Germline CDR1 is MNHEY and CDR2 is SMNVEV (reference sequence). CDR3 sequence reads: CASSTGGAIGYTF. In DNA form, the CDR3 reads TGTGCCAGCAGTACAGGGGGCGCGATTGGCTACACCTTC.

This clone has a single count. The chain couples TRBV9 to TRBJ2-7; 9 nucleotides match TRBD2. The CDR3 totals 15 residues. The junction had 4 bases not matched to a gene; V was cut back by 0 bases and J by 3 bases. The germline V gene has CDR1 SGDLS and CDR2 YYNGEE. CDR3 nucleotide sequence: TGTGCCAGCAGCGTAGGAGCGGGAGGAATCTACGAGCAGTACTTC. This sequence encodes CASSVGAGGIYEQYF.

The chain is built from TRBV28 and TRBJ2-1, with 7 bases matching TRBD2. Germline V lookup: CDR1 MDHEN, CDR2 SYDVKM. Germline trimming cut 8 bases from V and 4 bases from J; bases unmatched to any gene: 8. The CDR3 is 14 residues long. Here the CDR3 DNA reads TGTGCCAGCCTCCGGGACTACCAGTACAATGAGCAGTTCTTC. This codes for CASLRDYQYNEQFF.

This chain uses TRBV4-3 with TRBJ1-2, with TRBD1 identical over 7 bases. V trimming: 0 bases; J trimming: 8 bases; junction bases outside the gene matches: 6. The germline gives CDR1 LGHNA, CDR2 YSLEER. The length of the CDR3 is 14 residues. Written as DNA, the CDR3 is TGCGCCAGCAGCCAAGATCGGACAGGACGCGGCTACACCTTC. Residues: CASSQDRTGRGYTF.

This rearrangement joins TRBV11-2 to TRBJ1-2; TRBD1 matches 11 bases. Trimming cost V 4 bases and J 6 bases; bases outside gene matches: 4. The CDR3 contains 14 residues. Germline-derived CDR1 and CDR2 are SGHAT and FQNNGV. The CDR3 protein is CASSSRTGGDGYTF. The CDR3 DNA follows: TGTGCCAGCAGCTCGAGGACAGGGGGCGATGGCTACACCTTC.

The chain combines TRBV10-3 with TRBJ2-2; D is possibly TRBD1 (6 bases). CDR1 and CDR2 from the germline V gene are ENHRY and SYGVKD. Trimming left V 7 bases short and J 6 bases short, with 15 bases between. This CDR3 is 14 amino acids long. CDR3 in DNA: TGTGCCATCATGGGGGCCTCATACGCCGGGGAGCTGTTTTTT. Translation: CAIMGASYAGELFF.

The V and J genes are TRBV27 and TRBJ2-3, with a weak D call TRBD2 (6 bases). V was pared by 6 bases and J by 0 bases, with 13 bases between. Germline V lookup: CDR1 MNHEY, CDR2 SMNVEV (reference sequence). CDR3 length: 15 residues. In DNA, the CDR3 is TGTGCCAGCAGCCCCAGCGGGCCTAGCACAGATACGCAGTATTTT. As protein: CASSPSGPSTDTQYF.

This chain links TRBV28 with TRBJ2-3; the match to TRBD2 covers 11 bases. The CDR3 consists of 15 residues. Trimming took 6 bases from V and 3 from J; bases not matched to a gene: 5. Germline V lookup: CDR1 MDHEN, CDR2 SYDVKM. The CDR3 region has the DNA TGTGCCAGCAGCCCTAGCGGGAGGAGGACAGATACGCAGTATTTT. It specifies CASSPSGRRTDTQYF.